This entry lists 26 T cell receptor beta chains sequenced from one sample in a study of PD-1 blockade in classical Hodgkin lymphoma (dated by TCRdb to 2019 to 2021). Libraries were prepared through the immunoSEQ multiplex PCR assay. TCRdb holds this immuneACCESS table with in-frame rearrangements only. Some clones are missing; in checked studies, unresolved V genes explain under half, and the rest has no known cause. Within this sample are more than 90,000 clones, with roughly four fifths of them counted one time only. In total, the top ten clones hold roughly 15% of the sample. The label giving this sample's time point can be read as: cycle 2 day 1 (C2D1) of nivolumab. Every trial patient had relapsed after autologous stem cell transplantation, and cohorts A, B and C differed in prior brentuximab vedotin exposure. Sequenced material: peripheral blood mononuclear cells (PBMCs), taken before the second cycle of nivolumab. These receptors were collected from a human donor with classical Hodgkin lymphoma.

The rearrangement links TRBV7-9 to TRBJ2-7; D is unresolved. Germline CDR1 SEHNR, CDR2 FQNEAQ (reference sequence). The CDR3 extends over 12 amino acids. Trimming took off 4 bases at V and 4 bases at J, with 8 bases between the two ends. For the CDR3, the DNA is TGTGCCAGCAGCTCCCAACGATACGAGCAGTACTTC. Translated: CASSSQRYEQYF.

This chain uses TRBV19 with TRBJ1-2; 9 nucleotides line up with TRBD1. Germline assignment: CDR1 LNHDA and CDR2 SQIVND (reference sequence). The CDR3 is made up of 16 amino acids. The ends lost 7 bases at V and 7 bases at J; junction bases unmatched: 16. In DNA form, the CDR3 reads TGTGCCAGTACTTATCCGTCCGGGACAGGGTTTTCTGGCTACACCTTC. This translates into CASTYPSGTGFSGYTF. The entire variable domain, with the rest obtained from reference TRBV19 and TRBJ1-2, is as follows: DGGITQSPKYLFRKEGQNVTLSCEQNLNHDAMYWYRQDPGQGLRLIYYSQIVNDFQKGDIAEGYSVSREKKESFPLTVTSAQKNPTAFYLCASTYPSGTGFSGYTFGSGTRLTVV.

The chain recombines TRBV27 with TRBJ2-6; D gene ambiguous. From germline, CDR1 is MNHEY and CDR2 SMNVEV (reference sequence). This CDR3 is 16 amino acids long. The germline V and J ends were trimmed by 5 bases and 0 bases, with 11 bases remaining between them. For the CDR3, the DNA is TGTGCCAGCAGTCCTCCTCAAGGCTCTGGGGCCAACGTCCTGACTTTC. Its protein product is CASSPPQGSGANVLTF.

The chain carries TRBV21-1 and TRBJ1-1; the listed D gene, TRBD1, was not tested against the DNA. TRBV21-1 is labeled a pseudogene. CDR3 size: 17 residues. CDR3 DNA: TGTGCCAGCAGCAACCAACAGGTCGGACCCAAGAACACTGAAGCTTTCTTT. This encodes CASSNQQVGPKNTEAFF.

This chain connects TRBV10-1 to TRBJ1-1, with TRBD1 matching over 9 bases. Per the germline V gene, CDR1 is WNHNN and CDR2 is SYGVQD (reference sequence). The V and J ends lost 3 bases and 4 bases, in that order; junction bases with no gene match: 6. The CDR3 has 15 residues. The CDR3 here is CASSDRDRAGTEAFF. In DNA form, the CDR3 reads TGCGCCAGCAGTGACAGGGACAGGGCTGGCACTGAAGCTTTCTTT.

This clone was found a few times. The rearrangement joins TRBV15 to TRBJ2-7; D possibly corresponds to TRBD2 (6 bases). V dropped 0 bases and J dropped 3 bases, with 6 bases sitting between them. Germline V gene lookup returns CDR1 LNHNV and CDR2 YYDKDF (reference sequence). CDR3 length equals 13 residues. The CDR3 DNA follows: TGTGCCACCAGCAGAGAGGGGGGCTACGAGCAGTACTTC. Amino acids: CATSREGGYEQYF.

The V and J genes are TRBV30 and TRBJ1-4; 7 bases fit TRBD1. CDR1 and CDR2 from the germline V gene are GTSNPN and SVGIG (reference sequence). The CDR3 spans 14 residues. With V trimmed by 7 bases and J by 9 bases, 14 bases remained unmatched. CDR3 protein: CAYSLTGLAKKLFF. Written as DNA, the CDR3 is TGTGCCTACTCCCTGACAGGGCTGGCTAAAAAACTGTTTTTT.

This chain links TRBV7-2 with TRBJ2-1; TRBD1 matches at 7 bases. The CDR3 covers 13 residues. Per germline, CDR1 SGHTA and CDR2 FQGNSA. V trimming: 3 bases; J trimming: 7 bases; junction bases outside the gene matches: 3. The CDR3 loop reads CASSFDRENEQFF. CDR3 bases: TGTGCCAGCAGCTTCGACAGGGAGAATGAGCAGTTCTTC. The full variable domain, in which reference TRBV7-2 and TRBJ2-1 provide the parts outside the CDR3, is GAGVSQSPSNKVTEKGKDVELRCDPISGHTALYWYRQSLGQGLEFLIYFQGNSAPDKSGLPSDRFSAERTGGSVSTLTIQRTQQEDSAVYLCASSFDRENEQFFGPGTRLTVL.

The gene calls are TRBV19 and TRBJ2-5, with D tentatively TRBD1 (6 bases). Germline CDR1 is LNHDA and CDR2 is SQIVND (reference sequence). CDR3 length equals 15 residues. V was shortened by 9 bases and J by 2 bases, with 19 bases between the two germline ends. The CDR3 spells CASNDRSRGQETQYF. In nucleotides, the CDR3 is TGTGCCAGCAACGACCGCTCTAGGGGGCAAGAGACCCAGTACTTC.

The J gene is TRBJ2-3, the V gene TRBV9; perhaps D is TRBD1 or TRBD2 (5 bases each). Germline CDR1 reads SGDLS; CDR2 reads YYNGEE. V lost 4 bases, J lost 2 bases, and 20 bases lay in between. This CDR3 region has 17 residues. In DNA form, the CDR3 reads TGTGCCAGCAGCCCCTGGTACCCTAGAGGGGCCACAGATACGCAGTATTTT. Amino acid sequence: CASSPWYPRGATDTQYF.

This clone was observed a few times. Within the sample, other DNA sequences also encode this same CDR3. CDR3 sequence reads: CASSLEDTQYF. The DNA of the CDR3 is TGTGCCAGCAGCTTGGAAGATACGCAGTATTTT. V is TRBV5-6 and J is TRBJ2-3; unclear D gene. V lost 0 bases and J lost 5, with 1 base in between. The germline CDR1 and CDR2 sequences are SGHDT and YYEEEE. The CDR3 is made up of 11 amino acids.

V usage is TRBV11-3 and J usage is TRBJ2-3; 13 bases align to TRBD2. The CDR3 is 16 amino acids. V was clipped by 5 bases and J by 7 bases; unmatched bases: 9. The germline V gene encodes CDR1 SGHNT and CDR2 YENEEA. CDR3 nucleotide sequence: TGTGCCAGCAGCAATAAACTAGCGGGAGGGGAAAATACGCAGTATTTT. Translated, it gives CASSNKLAGGENTQYF.

The rearrangement links TRBV11-2 to TRBJ2-7; 11 bases match TRBD2. V trimming: 4 bases; J trimming: 0 bases; junction bases outside the gene matches: 5. Germline V CDR1 and CDR2: SGHAT, FQNNGV. The CDR3 is 16 residues long. In DNA form, the CDR3 reads TGTGCCAGCAGCTCTCTAGCGGGAGGAAGCTCCTACGAGCAGTACTTC. It encodes CASSSLAGGSSYEQYF.

The chain couples TRBV7-6 to TRBJ2-7; 8 bases line up with TRBD1. The V segment lost 5 bases and the J segment 0 bases; nucleotides outside the gene matches: 9. Germline values: CDR1 SGHVS, CDR2 FNYEAQ. The CDR3 totals 16 residues. The CDR3 DNA reads as TGTGCCAGCAGCCTCCGGACAGGGTCTAGCTCCTACGAGCAGTACTTC. Translated, it gives CASSLRTGSSSYEQYF. Full variable domain (outside the CDR3, taken from reference TRBV7-6 and TRBJ2-7): GAGVSQSPRYKVTKRGQDVALRCDPISGHVSLYWYRQALGQGPEFLTYFNYEAQQDKSGLPNDRFSAERPEGSISTLTIQRTEQRDSAMYRCASSLRTGSSSYEQYFGPGTRLTVT.

V gene TRBV10-1 combines with J gene TRBJ2-7; D might be TRBD2 (5 bases). The CDR3 covers 16 residues. Germline CDR1 is WNHNN and CDR2 is SYGVQD (reference sequence). Trimming removed 8 bases from V and 6 bases from J, with 26 bases in between. This CDR3 is CASPPRDYTKWGEQYF. The CDR3 nucleotides read TGCGCCAGCCCCCCTCGGGATTACACGAAATGGGGCGAGCAGTACTTC.

Comment on this clone: The sample carries other DNA sequences with the same CDR3. The chain links TRBV18 to TRBJ2-3; no reliable D call. The V and J ends lost 0 bases and 4 bases respectively, with 5 bases between them. This CDR3 is 13 amino acids long. The germline V gene encodes CDR1 KGHSH and CDR2 LQKENI. The CDR3 nucleotides are TGTGCCAGCTCACCACCAGGAGCAGATACGCAGTATTTT. Translation: CASSPPGADTQYF. Full variable domain (outside the CDR3, taken from reference TRBV18 and TRBJ2-3): NAGVMQNPRHLVRRRGQEARLRCSPMKGHSHVYWYRQLPEEGLKFMVYLQKENIIDESGMPKERFSAEFPKEGPSILRIQQVVRGDSAAYFCASSPPGADTQYFGPGTRLTVL.

The chain is built from TRBV7-2 and TRBJ1-5, with 7 bases lining up with TRBD1. V was clipped by 0 bases and J by 4 bases; unmatched bases: 3. Germline CDR1 SGHTA, CDR2 FQGNSA. The CDR3 length is 15 residues. This chain's CDR3 is CASSLAGTVNQPQHF. CDR3 nucleotides: TGTGCCAGCAGCTTAGCAGGGACAGTTAATCAGCCCCAGCATTTT.

This clone was recorded only once. The chain combines TRBV7-7 with TRBJ2-2; D remains unclear. Germline CDR1 is SSHAT and CDR2 is FNYEAQ (reference sequence). V lost 3 bases and J 1 base, leaving 6 bases between the germline ends. The CDR3 spans 14 residues. In DNA form, the CDR3 reads TGTGCCAGCAGCTTCTATATGAACACCGGGGAGCTGTTTTTT. Translation: CASSFYMNTGELFF.

As for this clone: The sample contains more than one DNA sequence encoding this CDR3. The genes are TRBV2 and TRBJ2-5; perhaps D is TRBD1 or TRBD2 (6 bases each). The length of the CDR3 is 12 residues. Per the germline V gene, CDR1 is SNHLY and CDR2 is FYNNEI. Trimming pared 7 bases from V and 5 bases from J, leaving 11 bases between. The CDR3 nucleotides read TGTGCCAGCAATCAGGGGAGGGAGACCCAGTACTTC. Translation: CASNQGRETQYF.

This sequence joins TRBV6-1 and TRBJ2-7; no clear D. CDR1 MNHNS and CDR2 SASEGT come from the germline V gene. V lost 2 bases and J 4 bases, leaving 6 bases between the germline ends. The CDR3 spans 12 residues. CDR3 DNA sequence: TGTGCCAGCAGTGAACTAGTTTACGAGCAGTACTTC. Its translation: CASSELVYEQYF.

Only a few counts were recorded for this clone. This chain links TRBV18 with TRBJ2-7; maybe TRBD1 (6 bases). V was pared by 5 bases and J by 3 bases, with 11 bases between. Per the germline V gene, CDR1 is KGHSH and CDR2 is LQKENI. This CDR3 spans 13 amino acids. CDR3 nucleotides: TGTGCCAGCTCATCACGACAGGTCTACGAGCAGTACTTC. This encodes CASSSRQVYEQYF.

The V and J genes are TRBV5-1 and TRBJ2-7; TRBD2 matches 7 bases. This CDR3 comprises 13 residues. CDR1 is SGHRS, CDR2 YFSETQ, per germline. V trimming: 7 bases; J trimming: 5 bases; junction bases outside the gene matches: 9. Here the CDR3 DNA reads TGCGCCAGCCGGGAGGCCCTAGTTGACGAGCAGTACTTC. Its protein is CASREALVDEQYF.

The chain links TRBV5-1 to TRBJ1-1, with 9 positions matching TRBD1. The V segment lost 4 bases and the J segment 1 base; nucleotides outside the gene matches: 5. CDR3 length: 15 amino acids. Germline V CDR1 and CDR2: SGHRS, YFSETQ. The CDR3 region has the DNA TGCGCCAGCAGCACAGCGACAGGGGGGAACACTGAAGCTTTCTTT. As protein: CASSTATGGNTEAFF.

The chain recombines TRBV2 with TRBJ1-4; D unclear. Between the trimmed V and J ends, which lost 6 bases and 3 bases, there was a span of 8 bases. The CDR3 has 13 residues. Germline V CDR1 and CDR2: SNHLY, FYNNEI. For the CDR3, the DNA is TGTGCCAGCAGGAGGGCCCCTAATGAAAAACTGTTTTTT. Translating gives CASRRAPNEKLFF.

The chain uses TRBV19 and TRBJ1-1; D unclear. Germline CDR1 LNHDA, CDR2 SQIVND (reference sequence). The CDR3 extends over 13 amino acids. V lost 6 bases and J 5 bases, leaving 13 bases between the germline ends. The CDR3 loop is CASRGRGATEAFF. CDR3 DNA sequence: TGTGCCAGTAGGGGGAGAGGAGCTACTGAAGCTTTCTTT.

The genes are TRBV10-3 and TRBJ2-2, with TRBD2 as a possible D gene (6 bases). Trimming left V 0 bases short and J 6 bases short, with 14 bases between. Germline lookup yields CDR1 ENHRY and CDR2 SYGVKD. The CDR3 has 16 amino acids. The CDR3 DNA reads as TGTGCCATCAGTGAGTCTGGACCGGGAGTGGCCGGGGAGCTGTTTTTT. Translation gives CAISESGPGVAGELFF.